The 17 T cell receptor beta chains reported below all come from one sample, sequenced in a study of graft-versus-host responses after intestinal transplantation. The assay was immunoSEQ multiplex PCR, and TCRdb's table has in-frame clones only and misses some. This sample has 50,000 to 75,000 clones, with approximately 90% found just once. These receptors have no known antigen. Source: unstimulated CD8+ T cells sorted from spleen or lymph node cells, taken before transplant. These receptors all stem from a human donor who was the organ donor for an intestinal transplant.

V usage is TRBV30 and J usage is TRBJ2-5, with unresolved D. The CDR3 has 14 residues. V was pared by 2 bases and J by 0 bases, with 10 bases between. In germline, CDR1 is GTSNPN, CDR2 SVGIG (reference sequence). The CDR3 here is CAWSLTVYQETQYF. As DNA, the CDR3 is TGTGCCTGGAGTTTAACAGTGTACCAAGAGACCCAGTACTTC.

CDR3 in DNA: TGTGCCAGCAGCGTAGTAGGCGCCGAGACTGGTAGCACAGATACGCAGTATTTT. Translating gives CASSVVGAETGSTDTQYF. The V and J genes are TRBV9 and TRBJ2-3; D call uncertain. The V end was cut by 0 bases, the J end by 0 bases, with 17 bases between. The CDR3 covers 18 residues. Looked up from germline, CDR1 is SGDLS and CDR2 is YYNGEE. The variable domain in full, with the rest retrieved from reference TRBV9 and TRBJ2-3, is DSGVTQTPKHLITATGQRVTLRCSPRSGDLSVYWYQQSLDQGLQFLIQYYNGEERAKGNILERFSAQQFPDLHSELNLSSLELGDSALYFCASSVVGAETGSTDTQYFGPGTRLTVL.

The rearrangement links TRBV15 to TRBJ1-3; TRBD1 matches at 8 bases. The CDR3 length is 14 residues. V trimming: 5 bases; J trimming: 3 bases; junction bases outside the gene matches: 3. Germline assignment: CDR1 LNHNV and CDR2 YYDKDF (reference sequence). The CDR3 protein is CATSPGQGGNTIYF. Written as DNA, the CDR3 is TGTGCCACCAGCCCCGGACAGGGTGGAAACACCATATATTTT.

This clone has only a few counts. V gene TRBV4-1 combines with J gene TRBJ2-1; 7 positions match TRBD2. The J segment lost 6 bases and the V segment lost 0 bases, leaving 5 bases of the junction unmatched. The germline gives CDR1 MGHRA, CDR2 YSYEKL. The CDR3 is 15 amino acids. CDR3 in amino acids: CASSQDRTRINEQFF. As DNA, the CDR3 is TGCGCCAGCAGCCAAGACCGGACTAGGATCAATGAGCAGTTCTTC.

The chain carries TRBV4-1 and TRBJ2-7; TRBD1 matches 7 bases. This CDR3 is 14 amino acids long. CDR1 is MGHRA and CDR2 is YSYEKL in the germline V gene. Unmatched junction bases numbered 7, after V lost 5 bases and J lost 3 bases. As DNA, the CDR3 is TGCGCCAGCAGCGTTCGAACAGGGGACTACGAGCAGTACTTC. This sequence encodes CASSVRTGDYEQYF.

This CDR3 is CASSPYASGTSGSEQYF. DNA for the CDR3: TGTGCCAGCAGTCCTTACGCCTCCGGGACTAGCGGGAGCGAGCAGTACTTC. The chain combines TRBV2 with TRBJ2-7; 14 positions match TRBD2. From germline, CDR1 is SNHLY and CDR2 FYNNEI. V shed 5 bases and J 6 bases; nucleotides not matched to a gene: 12. The CDR3 length is 17 residues.

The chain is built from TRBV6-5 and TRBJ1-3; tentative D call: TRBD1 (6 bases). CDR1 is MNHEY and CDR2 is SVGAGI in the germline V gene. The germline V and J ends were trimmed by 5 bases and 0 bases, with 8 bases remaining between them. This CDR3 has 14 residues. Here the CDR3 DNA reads TGTGCCAGCAGTCCGGACAGCTCTGGAAACACCATATATTTT. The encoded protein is CASSPDSSGNTIYF.

CDR3 coding DNA: TGTGCCAGCAGTTTAACTAGCGGGGCCTACGAGCAGTACTTC. It is translated as CASSLTSGAYEQYF. The chain uses TRBV28 and TRBJ2-7, with 10 bases aligning to TRBD2. J lost 2 bases, V lost 2 bases, and 0 bases had no gene match. CDR1 and CDR2 (germline): MDHEN, SYDVKM. This CDR3 has 14 amino acids.

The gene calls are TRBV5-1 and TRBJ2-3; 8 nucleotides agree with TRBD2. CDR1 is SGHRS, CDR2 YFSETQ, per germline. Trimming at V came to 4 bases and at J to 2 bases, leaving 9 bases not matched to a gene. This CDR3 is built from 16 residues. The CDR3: CASSLRIAGITDTQYF. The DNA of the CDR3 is TGCGCCAGCAGCCTTCGCATAGCGGGGATCACAGATACGCAGTATTTT.

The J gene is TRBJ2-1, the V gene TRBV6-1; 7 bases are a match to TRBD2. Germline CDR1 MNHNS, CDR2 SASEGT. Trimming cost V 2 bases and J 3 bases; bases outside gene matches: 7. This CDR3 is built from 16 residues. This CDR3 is CASSEWGGSGYNEQFF. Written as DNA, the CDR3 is TGTGCCAGCAGTGAATGGGGGGGGTCCGGCTACAATGAGCAGTTCTTC.

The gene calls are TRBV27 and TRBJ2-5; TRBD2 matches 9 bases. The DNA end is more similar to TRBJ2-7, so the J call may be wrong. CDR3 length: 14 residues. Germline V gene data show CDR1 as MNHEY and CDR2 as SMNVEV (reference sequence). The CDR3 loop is CASSIAGANYEQYF. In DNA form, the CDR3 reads TGTGCCAGCAGTATAGCGGGAGCGAACTACGAGCAGTACTTC.

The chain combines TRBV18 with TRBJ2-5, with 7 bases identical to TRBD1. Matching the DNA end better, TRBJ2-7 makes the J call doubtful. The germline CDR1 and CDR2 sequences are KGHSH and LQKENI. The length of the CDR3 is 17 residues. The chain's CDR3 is CASSPMDRPPSSYEQYF. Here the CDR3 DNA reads TGTGCCAGCTCACCAATGGACAGGCCACCAAGCTCCTACGAGCAGTACTTC.

In DNA, the CDR3 is TGTGCCAGCAGTTTCTCTAGCGGATACGAGCAGTACTTC. Translating gives CASSFSSGYEQYF. This sequence joins TRBV27 and TRBJ2-7; 7 nucleotides line up with TRBD2. CDR1 and CDR2 (germline): MNHEY, SMNVEV (reference sequence). After removal of 3 bases from V and 4 bases from J, the junction contained 3 bases not matched to a gene. This CDR3 is built from 13 residues.

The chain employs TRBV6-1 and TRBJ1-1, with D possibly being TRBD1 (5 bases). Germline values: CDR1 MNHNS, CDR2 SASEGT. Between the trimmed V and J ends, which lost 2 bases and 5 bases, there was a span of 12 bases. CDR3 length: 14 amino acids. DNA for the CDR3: TGTGCCAGCAGTGAATACCAGGGTCGTACTGAAGCTTTCTTT. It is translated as CASSEYQGRTEAFF.

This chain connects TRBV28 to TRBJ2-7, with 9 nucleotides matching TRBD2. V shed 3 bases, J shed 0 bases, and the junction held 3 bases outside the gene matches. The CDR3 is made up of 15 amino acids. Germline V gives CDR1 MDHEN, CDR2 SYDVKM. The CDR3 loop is CASSFLAGSSYEQYF. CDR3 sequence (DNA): TGTGCCAGCAGTTTTCTAGCGGGGAGCTCCTACGAGCAGTACTTC.

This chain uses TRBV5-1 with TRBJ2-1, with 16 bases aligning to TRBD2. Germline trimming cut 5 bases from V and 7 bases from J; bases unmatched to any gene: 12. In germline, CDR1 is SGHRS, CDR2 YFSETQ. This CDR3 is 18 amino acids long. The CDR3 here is CASRQEPGLAGGTNEQFF. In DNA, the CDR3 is TGCGCCAGCAGACAGGAACCGGGACTAGCGGGAGGGACGAATGAGCAGTTCTTC.

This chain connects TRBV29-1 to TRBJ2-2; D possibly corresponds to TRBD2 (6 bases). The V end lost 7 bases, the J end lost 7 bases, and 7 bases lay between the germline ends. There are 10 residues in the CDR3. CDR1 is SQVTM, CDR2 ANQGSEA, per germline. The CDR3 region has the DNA TGCAGCGGGCGGGACGGGGAGCTGTTTTTT. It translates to CSGRDGELFF.